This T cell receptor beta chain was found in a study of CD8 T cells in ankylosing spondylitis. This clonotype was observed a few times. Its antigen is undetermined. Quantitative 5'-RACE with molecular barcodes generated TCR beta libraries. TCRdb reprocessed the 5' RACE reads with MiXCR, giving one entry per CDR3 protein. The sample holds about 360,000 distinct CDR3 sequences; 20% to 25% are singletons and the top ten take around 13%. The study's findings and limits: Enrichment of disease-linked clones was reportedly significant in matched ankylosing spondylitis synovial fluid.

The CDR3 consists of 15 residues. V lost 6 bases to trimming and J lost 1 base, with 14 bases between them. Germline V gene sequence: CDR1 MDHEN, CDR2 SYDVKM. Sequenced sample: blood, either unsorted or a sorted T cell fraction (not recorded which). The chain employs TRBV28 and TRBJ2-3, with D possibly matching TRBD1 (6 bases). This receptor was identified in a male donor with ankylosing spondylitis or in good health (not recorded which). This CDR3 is CASRSPQGRTDTQYF. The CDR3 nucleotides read TGTGCCAGCAGATCCCCGCAGGGGCGCACAGATACGCAGTATTTT.